Following are 19 T cell receptor beta chains from one sample sequenced in a study of OX40 agonist ivuxolimab in advanced cancers. Profiled with immunoSEQ multiplex PCR; TCRdb holds only in-frame clones, not every one. The sample holds 75,000 to 90,000 clones, less than 85% seen once. The starting material was CD4+ or CD8+ T cells sorted from blood, obtained in a trial of the OX40 agonist ivuxolimab. The receptors were gathered from an adult with an advanced solid tumor such as melanoma, head and neck, liver or kidney cancer.

This chain connects TRBV18 to TRBJ1-1; D gene ambiguous. The CDR3 contains 13 residues. Trimming shortened V by 6 bases and J by 1 base, and 9 bases separated the two germline ends. Germline lookup yields CDR1 KGHSH and CDR2 LQKENI. CDR3 in DNA: TGTGCCAGCTCGCCCTTCTGGAACACTGAAGCTTTCTTT. Its translation is CASSPFWNTEAFF.

This chain uses TRBV19 with TRBJ1-5; the D gene is possibly TRBD1 (6 bases). Trimming shortened V by 7 bases and J by 5 bases, and 18 bases separated the two germline ends. This CDR3 is built from 15 residues. CDR1 and CDR2 from the germline V gene are LNHDA and SQIVND (reference sequence). The CDR3 sequence is CASTLERQGHQPQHF. The DNA for the CDR3 is TGTGCCAGTACCCTAGAAAGGCAGGGGCATCAGCCCCAGCATTTT.

The V call is TRBV2, the J call TRBJ1-2; a weak D match, TRBD1 (6 bases). Trimming shortened V by 10 bases and J by 2 bases, and 17 bases separated the two germline ends. Germline CDR1 reads SNHLY; CDR2 reads FYNNEI. The CDR3 contains 14 residues. The CDR3: CATFPGGRNYGYTF. The CDR3 bases are TGTGCCACCTTCCCGGGGGGGCGGAACTATGGCTACACCTTC.

The rearrangement uses TRBV27 and TRBJ1-3; D remains ambiguous. Germline V gene lookup returns CDR1 MNHEY and CDR2 SMNVEV (reference sequence). V dropped 6 bases and J dropped 0 bases, with 12 bases sitting between them. The CDR3 runs 15 residues. In nucleotides, the CDR3 is TGTGCCAGCAGGGCTAGCCGTAGCTCTGGAAACACCATATATTTT. Protein sequence: CASRASRSSGNTIYF.

The chain recombines TRBV6-1 with TRBJ1-5; D not resolved. The CDR3 runs to 14 residues. Germline CDR1 MNHNS, CDR2 SASEGT. V lost 4 bases and J lost 7, with 14 bases in between. CDR3: CASSVSGFQQPQHF. In DNA, the CDR3 is TGTGCCAGCAGTGTATCGGGTTTTCAACAGCCCCAGCATTTT.

The chain carries TRBV9 and TRBJ1-1; 7 bases match TRBD1. After removal of 4 bases from V and 5 bases from J, the junction contained 8 bases not matched to a gene. CDR3 length: 14 amino acids. Germline CDR1 and CDR2: SGDLS and YYNGEE. The CDR3 DNA reads TGTGCCAGCAGCACGACCGGGACAGTGACTGAAGCTTTCTTT. Amino acid sequence: CASSTTGTVTEAFF.

The J gene is TRBJ1-1, the V gene TRBV5-1; 11 positions match TRBD1. The CDR3 contains 16 residues. After removal of 3 bases from V and 0 bases from J, the junction contained 4 bases not matched to a gene. Germline values: CDR1 SGHRS, CDR2 YFSETQ. The CDR3, as DNA: TGCGCCAGCAGCTGGGGACAGGGGGGAATGAACACTGAAGCTTTCTTT. This codes for CASSWGQGGMNTEAFF. Full variable domain (remainder filled in from reference TRBV5-1 and TRBJ1-1): KAGVTQTPRYLIKTRGQQVTLSCSPISGHRSVSWYQQTPGQGLQFLFEYFSETQRNKGNFPGRFSGRQFSNSRSEMNVSTLELGDSALYLCASSWGQGGMNTEAFFGQGTRLTVV.

Notes on this clone: At one end the junction does not follow the germline gene, possibly because of a read error. The chain couples TRBV20-1 to TRBJ1-1; D may be TRBD1 (5 bases). Germline values: CDR1 DFQATT, CDR2 SNEGSKA (reference sequence). The CDR3 runs to 11 residues. The CDR3 loop reads CSARDGWDPVF. Written as DNA, the CDR3 is TGCAGTGCTAGAGATGGGTGGGACCCCGTCTTT.

CDR3 nucleotides: TGTGCCAGCAGCTTCACCAGGGACTCCTACGAGCAGTACTTC. This gives the protein CASSFTRDSYEQYF. The chain employs TRBV7-2 and TRBJ2-7; D is perhaps TRBD1 (5 bases). CDR3 size: 14 residues. Germline V CDR1 and CDR2: SGHTA, FQGNSA. Trimming removed 3 bases from V and 0 bases from J, with 9 bases in between.

The chain joins TRBV13 to TRBJ1-3, with 8 bases matching TRBD1. From germline, CDR1 is PRHDT and CDR2 FYEKMQ (reference sequence). V dropped 5 bases and J dropped 3; count of bases not matched to a gene: 6. The CDR3 runs 15 residues. The CDR3 coding sequence is TGTGCCAGCAGCCTTTCAGGGGGCTATGGAAACACCATATATTTT. This gives the protein CASSLSGGYGNTIYF.

This sequence joins TRBV6-1 and TRBJ1-3; 7 bases line up with TRBD1. This CDR3 has 18 amino acids. Germline V CDR1 and CDR2: MNHNS, SASEGT. V dropped 4 bases and J dropped 2; count of bases not matched to a gene: 14. CDR3 region: CASSGIWSTGSPGNTIYF. CDR3 sequence (DNA): TGTGCCAGCAGTGGTATTTGGTCGACAGGGTCTCCTGGAAACACCATATATTTT.

This chain uses TRBV6-1 with TRBJ2-1; weak D call: TRBD1 (6 bases). The CDR3 contains 13 residues. V was trimmed by 6 bases and J by 10 bases, leaving 16 bases between them. CDR1 and CDR2 from the germline V gene are MNHNS and SASEGT. CDR3 protein: CASRAAGTGEQFF. CDR3 in DNA: TGTGCCAGCAGGGCCGCGGGCACAGGGGAGCAGTTCTTC.

The CDR3 region is CASSINRGGEQYF. The CDR3, as DNA: TGTGCCAGTAGTATAAACAGGGGAGGCGAGCAGTACTTC. The V call is TRBV19, the J call TRBJ2-7; D is perhaps TRBD1 (7 bases). The length of the CDR3 is 13 residues. V lost 2 bases to trimming and J lost 6 bases, with 11 bases between them. The germline V gene has CDR1 LNHDA and CDR2 SQIVND (reference sequence).

This clone was detected only once. This chain links TRBV5-5 with TRBJ2-7; D remains ambiguous. Trimming removed 1 base from V and 6 bases from J, with 5 bases in between. Germline CDR1 and CDR2: SGHKS and YYEKEE (reference sequence). The CDR3 extends over 11 amino acids. The CDR3 spells CASSLNREQYF. The CDR3 coding sequence is TGTGCCAGCAGCTTGAACCGCGAGCAGTACTTC.

The chain links TRBV6-4 to TRBJ1-1, with 8 nucleotides matching TRBD1. The CDR3 sequence is 15 residues long. The J segment lost 4 bases and the V segment lost 5 bases, leaving 9 bases of the junction unmatched. Germline loops: CDR1 MRHNA, CDR2 SNTAGT. For the CDR3, the DNA is TGTGCCAGCAGTTCCGGGACAGGCACTGTCACTGAAGCTTTCTTT. This codes for CASSSGTGTVTEAFF.

This clone was detected many times. The chain has TRBV7-9 and TRBJ1-2; TRBD1 agrees at 7 bases. Germline CDR1 SEHNR, CDR2 FQNEAQ (reference sequence). The CDR3 runs to 12 residues. J gave up 8 bases and V 5 bases, and 5 bases lay outside the gene matches. In nucleotides, the CDR3 is TGTGCCAGCAGCCGACAGACAGGGGGCTACACCTTC. Encoded protein: CASSRQTGGYTF.

The chain carries TRBV19 and TRBJ2-1; tentative D call: TRBD1 (8 bases). The germline V gene encodes CDR1 LNHDA and CDR2 SQIVND (reference sequence). CDR3 length: 16 residues. V lost 6 bases to trimming and J lost 10 bases, with 25 bases between them. The CDR3 nucleotides are TGTGCCAGTAGACCACGAGCCAGGGGGCAGGGAGGGGAGCAGTTCTTC. As protein: CASRPRARGQGGEQFF.

This clone was detected only a few times. The chain joins TRBV6-5 to TRBJ2-7; D is possibly TRBD2 (6 bases). The CDR3 runs to 15 residues. The V gene's germline CDR1 is MNHEY and CDR2 SVGAGI. Trimming pared 6 bases from V and 2 bases from J, leaving 17 bases between. The CDR3 DNA follows: TGTGCCAGCAGGCGCGACCGGGACTTCACCTACGAGCAGTACTTC. Translating gives CASRRDRDFTYEQYF.

The chain links TRBV19 to TRBJ1-5, with D unclear. V dropped 2 bases and J dropped 0 bases, with 14 bases sitting between them. The CDR3 sequence is 17 residues long. Germline V lookup: CDR1 LNHDA, CDR2 SQIVND (reference sequence). CDR3: CASSITAAGYSNQPQHF. DNA of the CDR3: TGTGCCAGTAGTATAACAGCGGCAGGTTATAGCAATCAGCCCCAGCATTTT.